The text below deals with one T cell receptor beta chain. This sample is drawn from a study of blood T cell repertoires in COVID-19. The method was immunoSEQ multiplex PCR; TCRdb's version includes in-frame clones alone and lacks a portion of them. This table holds around 170,000 clones, 86% found once. The CDR3 is 14 residues long. V lost 2 bases, J lost 8 bases, and 8 bases stayed unmatched. Germline V CDR1 and CDR2: LGHDT, YNNKEL (reference sequence). The chain recombines TRBV3-1 (or the pseudogene TRBV3-2) with TRBJ1-2, with 7 bases fitting TRBD1. Sample: peripheral blood. This clonotype was sampled from a woman between 70 and 85 years old with acute or convalescent COVID-19. This chain's CDR3 is CASSQPGTEMGYTF. For the CDR3, the DNA is TGTGCCAGCAGCCAACCCGGGACAGAAATGGGCTACACCTTC.